This T cell receptor beta chain originates from a study of blood T cells in healthy people across ages. As concerns this clonotype: Its antigen is as yet unknown.

It was with a sample-barcoded 5' primer and a J-beta primer mix that a second PCR of about 6 to 12 cycles was run. From the 5' RACE reads, TCRdb called clonotypes with MiXCR, one entry per CDR3 protein. This table has about 1.8 million distinct CDR3 sequences, approximately 50% appearing once. The CDR3 spans 11 residues. Trimming cost V 9 bases and J 6 bases, with 11 bases left between them. Germline V gene sequence: CDR1 MNHEY, CDR2 SVGAGI. Overall study findings and caveats: Diversity figures derived from one million T cells were judged to underestimate the true value. Naive CD4+ cells and diversity were both higher in long-lived donors than in aged donors.

They isolated at least 7 million PBMCs from each sample. This clonotype was sampled from a woman between 40 and 50 years old in good health. The chain has TRBV6-5 and TRBJ1-1, with D hard to call. Sequences were obtained from blood. The CDR3 protein is CASNRPPEAFF. The CDR3 DNA sequence: TGTGCCAGTAACCGTCCCCCTGAAGCTTTCTTT.